The 16 T cell receptor beta chains given below trace back to one sample, sequenced in a study of Graves' ophthalmopathy and Graves' hyperthyroidism. The study amplified TCR beta CDR3 regions using RNA transcripts. First-round RT-PCR with HTBI primers preceded a second-round multiplex PCR. TCRdb reprocessed the multiplex PCR reads via MiXCR and lists one record per CDR3 protein. Of approximately 210,000 distinct CDR3 sequences in the sample, roughly 21% are singletons; the top ten hold roughly 45%. Sequencing input: peripheral blood. The receptors originated from a woman aged 45-60 years with Graves' ophthalmopathy.

This clonotype came up many times. The chain employs TRBV20-1 and TRBJ1-6; tentatively, D is TRBD1 (5 bases). Looked up from germline, CDR1 is DFQATT and CDR2 is SNEGSKA (reference sequence). CDR3 size: 13 residues. V lost 6 bases and J 7 bases, leaving 13 bases between the germline ends. Here the CDR3 DNA reads TGCAGTGCGCCCGACAGATTAAATTCACCCCTCCACTTT. Its protein product is CSAPDRLNSPLHF.

This clonotype was recorded a few times. The DNA of the CDR3 is TGCGCCAGCAGCCCTCCTAAGTCCTACGAGCAGTACTTC. Its protein is CASSPPKSYEQYF. The genes are TRBV4-1 and TRBJ2-7; no definite D call. Trimming stripped 4 bases from V and 1 base from J, with 8 bases between. CDR3 length: 13 amino acids. CDR1 MGHRA and CDR2 YSYEKL come from the germline V gene.

This clonotype has more than one count but fewer than ten. The chain joins TRBV11-2 to TRBJ2-2, with TRBD2 as a possible D gene (7 bases). The germline CDR1 and CDR2 sequences are SGHAT and FQNNGV. This CDR3 has 16 residues. V lost 5 bases and J 1 base, leaving 14 bases between the germline ends. The CDR3 DNA sequence: TGTGCCAGCAGCCCAAAGGGGGGGTGGAACACCGGGGAGCTGTTTTTT. It specifies CASSPKGGWNTGELFF.

Ten or more counts support this clonotype. V usage is TRBV12-3 or TRBV12-4 and J usage is TRBJ1-6; 7 bases are shared with TRBD1. The CDR3 has 15 amino acids. The J segment lost 7 bases and the V segment lost 3 bases, leaving 6 bases of the junction unmatched. Here the CDR3 DNA reads TGTGCCAGCAGTTTGGGACAGACGTTAAATTCACCCCTCCACTTT. This codes for CASSLGQTLNSPLHF.

This clonotype was seen just once. J is TRBJ2-7 and V is TRBV12-3 or TRBV12-4; D unclear. The CDR3 totals 12 residues. Trimming cost V 4 bases and J 7 bases, with 11 bases left between them. CDR3 coding DNA: TGTGCCAGCAGTTCGCTTCCTAGTGAGCAGTACTTC. Translation: CASSSLPSEQYF.

This clonotype showed up just a few times. V gene TRBV19 combines with J gene TRBJ2-2, with 12 nucleotides matching TRBD2. The CDR3 spans 16 residues. V lost 6 bases to trimming and J lost 6 bases; unmatched junction nucleotides: 8. The germline V gene encodes CDR1 LNHDA and CDR2 SQIVND (reference sequence). For the CDR3, the DNA is TGTGCCAGTAGCCTGACTAGCGGGAGATTGTCCGGGGAGCTGTTTTTT. As protein: CASSLTSGRLSGELFF.

This clonotype was detected only a few times. Since a much larger clone is just one base distant, this may be a read error. The chain combines TRBV15 with TRBJ2-7; no clear D gene. The CDR3 extends over 18 amino acids. Germline CDR1 is LNHNV and CDR2 is YYDKDF (reference sequence). CDR3 in amino acids: CVTSRDKSERDLTYEQYF. DNA of the CDR3: TGTGTCACCAGCAGAGATAAATCCGAAAGGGATCTGACCTACGAGCAGTACTTC.

This clonotype was seen at least ten times. A junction boundary mismatches the germline segment, possibly from a read error. CDR3 nucleotides: TGCAGTGCTAGGGAACGTCCCGAGAGTGAAGCTCTCTTT. This codes for CSARERPESEALF. The chain couples TRBV20-1 to TRBJ1-1; D not certain. The V gene's germline CDR1 is DFQATT and CDR2 SNEGSKA (reference sequence). This CDR3 spans 13 amino acids.

A word on this clonotype: A much larger clone differs from this one at a single base, so this may be a read error. CDR3 sequence reads: CASNNRPRGFNVQYF. The CDR3 nucleotides read TGTGCCAGCAACAATCGCCCCCGGGGGTTTAACGTTCAGTACTTC. V and J are TRBV11-2 and TRBJ2-4; D perhaps matches TRBD2 (6 bases). Trimming removed 7 bases at V and 11 bases at J, with 24 bases between. This CDR3 is built from 15 residues. Looked up from germline, CDR1 is SGHAT and CDR2 is FQNNGV.

Concerning this clonotype itself: The junction shows a germline mismatch at one end, possibly a read error. J is TRBJ2-5 and V is TRBV5-1, with D unresolved. Germline loops: CDR1 SGHRS, CDR2 YFSETQ. The CDR3 runs to 11 residues. This CDR3 reads CASAREETQCF. The CDR3 region has the DNA TGCGCCAGCGCGAGAGAAGAGACCCAGTGCTTC.

This clonotype was observed at least ten times. The chain joins TRBV28 to TRBJ2-2; 7 nucleotides align to TRBD2. V lost 6 bases to trimming and J lost 6 bases; unmatched junction nucleotides: 10. Germline CDR1 and CDR2: MDHEN and SYDVKM. This CDR3 is built from 15 residues. CDR3 sequence: CASRLAGALAGELFF. In DNA, the CDR3 is TGTGCCAGCAGACTGGCGGGAGCCCTAGCCGGGGAGCTGTTTTTT.

This clonotype was picked up many times. V and J are TRBV12-3 or TRBV12-4 and TRBJ2-5, with TRBD2 matching 8 bases. The CDR3 is made up of 15 amino acids. V lost 2 bases and J lost 2; bases outside the gene matches: 4. Here the CDR3 reads CASSLRSGGQETQYF. The DNA for the CDR3 is TGTGCCAGCAGTTTAAGGAGCGGGGGTCAAGAGACCCAGTACTTC.

This clonotype occurred many times. V and J are TRBV7-8 and TRBJ1-5, with D hard to call. Trimming removed 1 base from V and 2 bases from J, with 12 bases in between. Germline CDR1 is SGHVS and CDR2 is FQNEAQ. This CDR3 contains 16 residues. CDR3 nucleotide sequence: TGTGCCAGCAGCTTAGAACTCGCAAGGGGCAATCAGCCCCAGCATTTT. Its protein is CASSLELARGNQPQHF.

This clonotype was recorded many times. The rearrangement joins TRBV5-1 to TRBJ1-2; TRBD1 matches 7 bases. From germline, CDR1 is SGHRS and CDR2 YFSETQ. The CDR3 runs to 13 residues. J was trimmed by 2 bases and V by 5 bases; bases with no gene match: 3. The chain's CDR3 is CASRTGRNYGYTF. Written as DNA, the CDR3 is TGCGCCAGCAGGACAGGGCGGAACTATGGCTACACCTTC.

This chain joins TRBV30 and TRBJ1-5, with D possibly TRBD1 on 6 matching bases. The CDR3 consists of 14 residues. The V gene lost 3 bases and the J gene lost 3 bases, with 12 bases spanning the gap. Germline assignment: CDR1 GTSNPN and CDR2 SVGIG (reference sequence). The chain's CDR3 is CAWSNWDNNQPQHF. In DNA form, the CDR3 reads TGTGCCTGGAGCAATTGGGACAACAATCAGCCCCAGCATTTT.

In this sample, this clonotype turned up many times. The chain is built from TRBV19 and TRBJ1-5; maybe TRBD1 (5 bases). The germline V gene encodes CDR1 LNHDA and CDR2 SQIVND (reference sequence). V lost 5 bases to trimming and J lost 6 bases, with 5 bases between them. This CDR3 contains 11 residues. CDR3 sequence: CASSGGQPQHF. DNA for the CDR3: TGTGCCAGTAGTGGGGGTCAGCCCCAGCATTTT.